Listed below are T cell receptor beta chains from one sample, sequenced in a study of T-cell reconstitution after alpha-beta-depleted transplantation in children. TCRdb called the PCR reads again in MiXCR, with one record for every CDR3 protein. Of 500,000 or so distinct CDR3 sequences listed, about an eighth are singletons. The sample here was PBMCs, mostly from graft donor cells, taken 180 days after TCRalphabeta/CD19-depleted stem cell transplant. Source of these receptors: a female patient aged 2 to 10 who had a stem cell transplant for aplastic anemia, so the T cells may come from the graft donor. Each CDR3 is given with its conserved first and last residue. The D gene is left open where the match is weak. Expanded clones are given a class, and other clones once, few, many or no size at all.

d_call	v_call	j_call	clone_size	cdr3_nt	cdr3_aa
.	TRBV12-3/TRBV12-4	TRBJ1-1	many	TGTGCCAGCAGTTTAGCGGAGAACACTGAAGCTTTCTTT	CASSLAENTEAFF
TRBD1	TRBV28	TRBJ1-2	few	TGTGCCAGCAGCTGGGGACAGGGTCGCTATGGCTACACCTTC	CASSWGQGRYGYTF
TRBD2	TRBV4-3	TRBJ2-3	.	TGCGCCAGCAGCCAAGAGGGGGGGATCGGGACGGCACTCACAGATACGCAGTATTTT	CASSQEGGIGTALTDTQYF
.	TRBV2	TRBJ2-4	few	TGTGCCAGCAACTCAGGGTGGGCCAAAAACATTCAGTACTTC	CASNSGWAKNIQYF
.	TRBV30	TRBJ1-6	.	TGTGCCGCGGTCGGGGACGATTTTTCACCCCTCCACTTT	CAAVGDDFSPLHF
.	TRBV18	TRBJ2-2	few	TGTGCCAGCTCACCATTCCCGGGAGAAGGCACCGGGGAGCTGTTTTTT	CASSPFPGEGTGELFF
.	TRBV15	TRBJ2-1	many	TGTGCCACCAGCAGCTCAGTGGGCTCCGATGAGCAGTTCTTC	CATSSSVGSDEQFF
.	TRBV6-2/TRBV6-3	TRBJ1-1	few	TGTGCCAGCAGTTCTAAAGCAGGACGAAACACTGAAGCTTTCTTT	CASSSKAGRNTEAFF
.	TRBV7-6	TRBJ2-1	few	TGTGCCAGCAGCGCCGCGGGGAGCAATGAGCAGTTCTTC	CASSAAGSNEQFF
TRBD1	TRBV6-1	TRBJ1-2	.	TGTGCCAGCAGAAAGCCCGGGACAGGGTTCTTCGGCTACACCTTC	CASRKPGTGFFGYTF
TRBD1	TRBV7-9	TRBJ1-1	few	TGTGCCAGCAGCTTAGCGGGGACAGGGGGGAACACTGAAGCTTTCTTT	CASSLAGTGGNTEAFF
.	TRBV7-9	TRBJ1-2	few	TGTGCCAGCAGCCACCCTTTGAGGCCTGACTATGGCTACACCTTC	CASSHPLRPDYGYTF
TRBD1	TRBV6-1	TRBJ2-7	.	TGTGCCAGCAGTGAGGGACAGGGGATAAATTACGAGCAGTACTTC	CASSEGQGINYEQYF
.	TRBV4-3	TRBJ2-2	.	TGCGCCAGCAGCCAAGTCTCCTTAAGTCGGTTAGCGGCTGTGCCGAACACCGGGGAGCTGTTTTTT	CASSQVSLSRLAAVPNTGELFF
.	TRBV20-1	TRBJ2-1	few	TGCAGTGCTAGACGCAACCTAGCGCCCTCCTACAATGAGCAGTTCTTC	CSARRNLAPSYNEQFF
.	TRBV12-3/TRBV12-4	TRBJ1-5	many	TGTGCCAGCAGTTCAGATAGCAATCAGCCCCAGCATTTT	CASSSDSNQPQHF
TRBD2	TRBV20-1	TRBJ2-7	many	TGCAGGGCCCAGCGGGGGTCCAACGAGCAGTACTTC	CRAQRGSNEQYF
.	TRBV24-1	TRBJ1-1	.	TGTGCCACCAGTGATTGGGCAGACACTGAAGCTTTCTTT	CATSDWADTEAFF
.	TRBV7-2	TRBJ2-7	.	TGTGCCAGCAGCTCCAAGTTCGAGCAGTACTTC	CASSSKFEQYF
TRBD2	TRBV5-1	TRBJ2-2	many	TGCGCCAGCAGCCCGAGGCTAGCGGGGGACACCGGGGAGCTGTTTTTT	CASSPRLAGDTGELFF
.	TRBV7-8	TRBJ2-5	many	TGTGCCAGCAGCCGGTGGCGGGACCCACAAGAGACCCAGTACTTC	CASSRWRDPQETQYF
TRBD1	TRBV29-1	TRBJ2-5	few	TGCAGCGTTGTACAGGGGCAAGAGACCCAGTACTTC	CSVVQGQETQYF
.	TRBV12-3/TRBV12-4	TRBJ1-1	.	TGTGCCAGCAGTTTTCGGGACTGGAGGTCCACTGAAGCTTTCTTT	CASSFRDWRSTEAFF
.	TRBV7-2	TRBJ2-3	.	TGTGCCAGCAGCTTTAAACGGGGTGCGGGCTTCGATACGCAGTATTTT	CASSFKRGAGFDTQYF
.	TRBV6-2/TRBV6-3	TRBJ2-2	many	TGTGCCAGCAGTTATAGGGAAGGCACCGGGGAGCTGTTTTTT	CASSYREGTGELFF
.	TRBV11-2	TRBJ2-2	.	TGTGCCAGCAGCCGCCGGACCGGGACACCAACGAACACCGGGGAGCTGTTTTTT	CASSRRTGTPTNTGELFF
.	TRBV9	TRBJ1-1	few	TGTGCCAGCAGCGTGACTGGGTCCCTGAACACTGAAGCTTTCTTT	CASSVTGSLNTEAFF
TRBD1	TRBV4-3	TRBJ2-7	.	TGCGCCAGCAGCCTCGAGCGCAGGGGGTACTACGAGCAGTACTTC	CASSLERRGYYEQYF
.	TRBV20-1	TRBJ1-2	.	TGCAGTGCTATCCAGGGATTGGGCGACTATGGCTACACCTTC	CSAIQGLGDYGYTF
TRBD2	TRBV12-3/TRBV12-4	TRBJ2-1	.	TGTGCCAGCAGCCAGACGGCGGGACTAGCGGGAGAGGATGAGCAGTTCTTC	CASSQTAGLAGEDEQFF
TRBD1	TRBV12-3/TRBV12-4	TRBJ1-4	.	TGTGCCAGCAACCCGGGACAGCTTAATGAAAAACTGTTTTTT	CASNPGQLNEKLFF
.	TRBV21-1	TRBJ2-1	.	TGTGCCAGCACCACCTCGGAGCCGAACAATGAGCAGTTCTTC	CASTTSEPNNEQFF
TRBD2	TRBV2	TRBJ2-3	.	TGTGCCCATGGGAGGGGATCCGATACGCAGTATTTT	CAHGRGSDTQYF
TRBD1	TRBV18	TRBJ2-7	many	TGTGCCAGCTCACCGAGGACAGGGTACACCTACGAGCAGTACTTC	CASSPRTGYTYEQYF
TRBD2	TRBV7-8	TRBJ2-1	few	TGTGCCAGCAGCTCCCCGGGGGGGTTGCACAATGAGCAGTTCTTC	CASSSPGGLHNEQFF
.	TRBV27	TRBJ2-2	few	TGTGCCAGCAGCAACCGCTTTACCGGGGAGCTGTTTTTT	CASSNRFTGELFF
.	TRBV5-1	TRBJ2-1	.	TGCGCCAGCAGTCAAGCATACAATGAGCAGTTCTTC	CASSQAYNEQFF
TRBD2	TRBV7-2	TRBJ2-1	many	TGTGCCAGCAGCATGCGGGGGATCTCCTACAATGAGCAGTTCTTC	CASSMRGISYNEQFF
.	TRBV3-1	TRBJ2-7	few	TGTGCCAGCAGCCATCCGAACCTCTACGAGCAGTACTTC	CASSHPNLYEQYF
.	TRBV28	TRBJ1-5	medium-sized	TGTGCCAGCAGTGGGGGGCCAGGGCGGAATCAGCCCCAGCATTTT	CASSGGPGRNQPQHF
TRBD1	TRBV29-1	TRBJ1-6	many	TGCAGCGTAGGGACAGGCAGCTCCTATAATTCACCCCTCCACTTT	CSVGTGSSYNSPLHF
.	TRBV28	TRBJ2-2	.	TGTGCCTGCAGACTGACGGTGAACACCGGGGAGCTGTTTTTT	CACRLTVNTGELFF
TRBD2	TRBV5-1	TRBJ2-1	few	TGCGCCAGCAGCCCCGGACTAGCGGGACCCCGATCGGGGAATGAGCAGTTCTTC	CASSPGLAGPRSGNEQFF
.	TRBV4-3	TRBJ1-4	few	TGCGCCAGCAGCCAAGGACAGTTTAATGAAAAACTGTTTTTT	CASSQGQFNEKLFF
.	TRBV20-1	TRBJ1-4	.	TGCAGTGCTAGAGTTGGACAGCTCGGGGGAAAACTGTTTTTT	CSARVGQLGGKLFF
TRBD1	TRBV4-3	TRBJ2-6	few	TGCGCCAGCAGCCAAGATGGCAGGGGGCTTGGGGCCAACGTCCTGACTTTC	CASSQDGRGLGANVLTF
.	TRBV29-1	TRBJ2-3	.	TGCAGCGTACTAGGTTGGAGGGTCTCGGCTTTGGGTACGCAGTATTTT	CSVLGWRVSALGTQYF
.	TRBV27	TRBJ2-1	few	TGTGCCAGCAGCCCTTCCGGTGCAGTGCACAATGAGCAGTTCTTC	CASSPSGAVHNEQFF
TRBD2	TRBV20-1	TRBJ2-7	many	TGCAGTGCTAGGGGACTAGCGGGAGCGGATGAGCAGTACTTC	CSARGLAGADEQYF
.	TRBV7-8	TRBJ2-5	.	TGTGCCAGCAGCTCCACCCGGGGCCCCTTGGGAGAGACCCAGTACTTC	CASSSTRGPLGETQYF
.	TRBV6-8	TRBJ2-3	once	TGTGCCAGCAGACAACTTCTGACAGCCGACCTTGAAGCGGGCCCCGCCACAGATACGCAGTATTTT	CASRQLLTADLEAGPATDTQYF
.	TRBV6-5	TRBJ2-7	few	TGTGCCAGCAGCACTCATCTACCTACTCTATTCTACGAGCAGTACTTC	CASSTHLPTLFYEQYF
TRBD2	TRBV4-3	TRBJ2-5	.	TGCGCCAGCAGCCAAGACCGGTGGGGCCACGGACTAGCGACGGAGACCCAGTACTTC	CASSQDRWGHGLATETQYF